These T cell receptor beta chains were read from a single sample in a study of technical replicates of blood from a few donors. The data were produced by immunoSEQ multiplex PCR, yet TCRdb's version contains in-frame clones alone and is incomplete. The sample lists approximately 81,000 clones, almost 96% occurring once. Sequencing input: T cells isolated from PBMCs. The origin of the receptors is a human donor in good health. The conserved cysteine and the conserved F or W are not part of the CDR3 here. Fields, in order: J gene, CDR3 length, V gene, CDR3 protein.

TRBJ2-5 | 13 | TRBV7-9 | ASSYGTGGGETQY
TRBJ1-1 | 12 | TRBV11-3 | ASSLTGMNTEAF
TRBJ1-2 | 11 | TRBV9 | ASSVGGGSFYT
TRBJ2-3 | 14 | TRBV2 | ALTREGGGGTDTQY
TRBJ1-4 | 12 | TRBV29-1 | SVEEPATNEKLF
TRBJ2-7 | 13 | TRBV6-5 | ASSPSPAGVHEQY
TRBJ2-1 | 13 | TRBV9 | ASSVAQLAAGVQF
TRBJ2-1 | 11 | TRBV2 | ASRGTSGNEQF
TRBJ2-1 | 11 | TRBV27 | ASSFDRGNEQF
TRBJ2-2 | 14 | TRBV7-3 | ASSWTSGSVIGELF
TRBJ2-3 | 14 | TRBV6-1 | ASSGIAGVSTDTQY
TRBJ2-3 | 15 | TRBV27 | ASSLPEDRIAKSTQY
TRBJ1-1 | 11 | TRBV2 | ASSMTRNTEAF
TRBJ1-4 | 13 | TRBV5-1 | ASSLAGQNNEKLF
TRBJ2-7 | 12 | TRBV29-1 | SVGDRGFSYEQY
TRBJ2-1 | 10 | TRBV7-9 | ASTERGDEQF
TRBJ1-4 | 13 | TRBV4-1 | ASSQDGRFGEKLF
TRBJ2-1 | 12 | TRBV9 | ASSPTRTYNEQF
TRBJ2-7 | 12 | TRBV30 | AWSVGTSGYEQY
TRBJ2-3 | 14 | TRBV28 | ASSSFQREVVDTQY
TRBJ1-4 | 12 | TRBV10-3 | AISDRDRDEKLF
TRBJ2-1 | 16 | TRBV9 | ASSVDIPGQGFLNEQF
TRBJ2-7 | 10 | TRBV7-9 | ASSFSSGEQY
TRBJ2-7 | 13 | TRBV13 | ASSRSGIRADEQY
TRBJ2-1 | 12 | TRBV2 | ASRGTGANNEQF
TRBJ2-3 | 14 | TRBV4-3 | ASSQDSSQDTDTQY
TRBJ2-7 | 14 | TRBV5-6 | ASTHSLSGLGGEQY
TRBJ2-7 | 13 | TRBV7-2 | ASSLDSSGSYEQY
TRBJ1-2 | 13 | TRBV29-1 | SVRIDRGGNYGYT
TRBJ1-5 | 11 | TRBV27 | ASSSSWSGPQH
TRBJ2-7 | 9 | TRBV29-1 | SVRSTYEQY
TRBJ2-3 | 15 | TRBV30 | AWSGVLAGPGTDTQY
TRBJ2-7 | 14 | TRBV5-1 | ASRATGDRGPYEQY
TRBJ2-6 | 13 | TRBV19 | ASRYRAEGANVLT
TRBJ2-7 | 11 | TRBV27 | ASSLWTGWEQY
TRBJ1-2 | 18 | TRBV5-1 | ASSFKVGGFGNPFNYGYT
TRBJ2-5 | 12 | TRBV29-1 | SITSGRALETQY
TRBJ2-7 | 15 | TRBV5-1 | ASSLAPASGSSYEQY
TRBJ2-7 | 15 | TRBV9 | ASSVDTGASGRAQQY
TRBJ1-2 | 11 | TRBV6-5 | ASSRPGDYGYT
TRBJ2-5 | 12 | TRBV5-4 | ASSEDLGGETQY
TRBJ1-1 | 10 | TRBV5-1 | ASSPDTREAF
TRBJ2-3 | 13 | TRBV5-1 | ASSLTGLNTDTQY
TRBJ2-7 | 11 | TRBV29-1 | SVVLTGNYEQY
TRBJ2-7 | 12 | TRBV5-1 | ASRPLADYYEQY
TRBJ2-5 | 13 | TRBV11-2 | ASRSVAGFQETQY
TRBJ2-7 | 12 | TRBV27 | ASSLNGFFYEQY
TRBJ1-2 | 11 | TRBV10-3 | AILPDRMIGYT
TRBJ2-3 | 10 | TRBV10-3 | AISELTDTQY
TRBJ1-4 | 12 | TRBV15 | ATRKTGTYEKLF
TRBJ2-1 | 11 | TRBV11-3 | ASSLQGETEQF
TRBJ1-5 | 13 | TRBV4-3 | ASSQDRRSNQPQH
TRBJ2-7 | 12 | TRBV5-1 | ASSPYWTSGEQY
TRBJ1-5 | 12 | TRBV6-5 | ASSWDRESQPQH
TRBJ1-2 | 13 | TRBV10-3 | AIREDRDKIDGYT